This T cell receptor (beta chain) originates from a study of blood T cell repertoires in COVID-19. Study background: From the United States, Italy and Spain came samples of acute and convalescent COVID-19. In each case, the material was cDNA or gDNA derived from T cells, B-cell-depleted T cells, or PBMCs.

Per the original methods: Quantification of nucleated cells was approximated via reference gene primer amplification. The data were produced by immunoSEQ multiplex PCR, yet TCRdb's version contains in-frame clones alone and is incomplete. Clone size and the V and J calls come from that table; the DNA yielded D and trimming. The sample contains fewer than 80,000 clones, around nine tenths of which appear only once. The junction had 11 bases not matched to a gene; V was cut back by 1 base and J by 3 bases. The germline CDR1 and CDR2 sequences are SQVTM and ANQGSEA. This CDR3 comprises 17 residues. This clonotype originated in an older man with acute or convalescent COVID-19. Sequencing input: peripheral blood. This sequence joins TRBV29-1 and TRBJ2-3; 9 nucleotides align to TRBD1. CDR3 sequence reads: CSVEGRAGQGLTDTQYF. The CDR3 bases are TGCAGCGTTGAAGGGCGGGCTGGACAGGGGTTGACAGATACGCAGTATTTT.